A selection of T cell receptor beta chains follows, all from one sample in a study of blood T cells in healthy people across ages. MiXCR was run by TCRdb on the 5' RACE reads, yielding one entry per CDR3 protein. The sample shows about 780,000 distinct CDR3 sequences, about half of them seen only once. Sequences were obtained from blood. Source of these receptors: a man older than 75 in good health. The CDR3 runs from the conserved cysteine through the conserved F or W. The D gene is left open where the match is weak. A row's size may be missing; if present it is once, few, many or a size class.

TRBV20-1,-,TRBJ2-3,-,CTAGSFTDTQYF,TGCACCGCGGGCTCTTTCACAGATACGCAGTATTTT
TRBV10-3,TRBD2,TRBJ2-4,few,CAIGGLAGGEQYF,TGTGCCATCGGGGGACTAGCGGGAGGGGAGCAGTACTTC
TRBV7-9,TRBD2,TRBJ2-1,-,CACFRRESGQFF,TGTGCCTGCTTTAGGCGGGAGAGTGGGCAGTTCTTC
TRBV4-3,-,TRBJ2-1,few,CASSQDWREAYNEQFF,TGCGCCAGCAGCCAAGACTGGAGGGAAGCTTACAATGAGCAGTTCTTC
TRBV3-1,-,TRBJ2-5,few,CASSQGEGFNEQYF,TGTGCCAGCAGCCAAGGAGAAGGTTTCAATGAGCAGTACTTC
TRBV20-1,-,TRBJ2-5,-,CSARDTGSGQETQYF,TGCAGTGCTAGAGATACTGGTAGCGGACAAGAGACCCAGTACTTC
TRBV5-1,-,TRBJ2-5,few,CASSLSTSAETQYF,TGCGCCAGCAGCTTGTCAACCTCGGCGGAGACCCAGTACTTC
TRBV24-1,-,TRBJ2-7,-,CATDDIGDPAYEQYF,TGTGCCACAGACGATATAGGGGATCCTGCCTACGAGCAGTACTTC
TRBV6-2/TRBV6-3,-,TRBJ2-5,-,CASSLGRTAQETQYF,TGTGCCAGCAGTCTCGGTCGCACGGCCCAAGAGACCCAGTACTTC
TRBV29-1,-,TRBJ2-7,-,CSVESGGNPYEQYF,TGCAGCGTTGAAAGTGGGGGGAACCCCTACGAGCAGTACTTC
TRBV11-2,TRBD2,TRBJ2-1,-,CASSSRGLAGGNNEQFF,TGTGCCAGCAGCTCCCGGGGACTAGCGGGGGGAAATAATGAGCAGTTCTTC
TRBV12-3/TRBV12-4,TRBD2,TRBJ2-1,-,CASNPREGQREQFF,TGTGCCAGCAACCCCCGGGAGGGCCAACGGGAGCAGTTCTTC
TRBV27,-,TRBJ2-7,-,CASSPQRGPNEQYF,TGTGCCAGCAGTCCCCAAAGAGGCCCGAACGAGCAGTACTTC
TRBV27,-,TRBJ2-7,-,CASSFSSRGASSYEQYF,TGTGCCAGCAGTTTCTCATCCAGGGGGGCGAGCTCCTACGAGCAGTACTTC
TRBV20-1,-,TRBJ2-3,-,CSASGAGRSTDTQYF,TGCAGTGCTAGTGGCGCAGGGAGAAGCACAGATACGCAGTATTTT
TRBV25-1,TRBD1,TRBJ2-7,-,CASSEWDRLPYEQYF,TGTGCCAGCAGTGAATGGGACAGGTTGCCCTACGAGCAGTACTTC
TRBV20-1,TRBD1,TRBJ1-2,once,CSARDDRGHGYTF,TGCAGTGCTAGAGATGACAGGGGGCATGGCTACACCTTC
TRBV6-2/TRBV6-3,TRBD2,TRBJ2-5,-,CASSRRTSGHNEQYF,TGTGCCAGCAGCCGGCGGACTAGCGGCCACAATGAGCAATACTTC
TRBV7-2,-,TRBJ2-3,-,CASAPIGDTQYF,TGTGCCAGCGCGCCTATAGGAGATACGCAGTATTTT
TRBV27,TRBD2,TRBJ2-7,-,CASSLSRLAGGVVREQYF,TGTGCCAGCAGTTTATCTCGCCTAGCGGGAGGGGTGGTCCGCGAGCAGTACTTC
TRBV6-6,TRBD2,TRBJ2-1,few,CASSYYGTSGRAAFF,TGTGCCAGCAGTTACTACGGGACTAGCGGGAGGGCCGCGTTCTTC
TRBV25-1,-,TRBJ2-1,few,CASSGLSSYNEQFF,TGTGCCAGCAGTGGCCTTAGCTCCTACAATGAGCAGTTCTTC
TRBV29-1,TRBD1,TRBJ2-7,-,CSATTGGAYEQYF,TGCAGCGCTACCACAGGGGGAGCCTACGAGCAGTACTTC
TRBV29-1,-,TRBJ2-7,-,CSVEDHDRYYEQYF,TGCAGCGTTGAAGATCATGACAGGTACTACGAGCAGTACTTC
TRBV6-2/TRBV6-3,-,TRBJ2-7,few,CASKTSRQDYEQYF,TGTGCCAGCAAAACGTCAAGACAGGACTACGAGCAGTACTTC